Below, one T cell receptor beta chain is given with its context. This sample's RNA came from whole unsorted tissue. The normal lung tissue was taken more than 3 cm from the tumor edge. Newly diagnosed lung cancer patients had thoracic surgery in China, August–November 2014, without prior chemotherapy. These data come from a study of tumor and adjacent non-tumor tissue in lung cancer. Study-level background: Patients comprised 12 adenocarcinoma, 2 squamous cell carcinoma and 1 small cell lung cancer. On average, productive TCRbeta reads reached about 4.4 million per sample.

TCRbeta libraries were built with three rounds of nested PCR, modified from ARM-PCR. TCRdb reprocessed the multiplex PCR reads with MiXCR, giving one entry per CDR3 protein. The sample contains 90,000 to 110,000 distinct CDR3 sequences, around 57% of which appear only once. Germline lookup yields CDR1 SGHNT and CDR2 YYREEE (reference sequence). This CDR3 is 16 amino acids long. J is TRBJ2-3 and V is TRBV5-4; 11 bases map to TRBD1. Material: distant non-tumor lung tissue. The clonotype comes from a man aged 60 to 75 with non-small cell lung cancer. The CDR3 reads CVSSLGQGAGTDTQYF. The CDR3 bases are TGTGTTAGCAGCCTAGGACAGGGGGCGGGCACAGATACGCAGTATTTT.